These 13 T cell receptor beta chains share one sample of origin, sequenced in a study of blood T cell repertoires in COVID-19. Clones were sequenced by immunoSEQ multiplex PCR, and TCRdb holds only the in-frame ones, with some missing. Of 150,000 or so clones listed, 75% to 90% are singletons. The specimen sequenced was peripheral blood. The receptors come from an elderly man with acute or convalescent COVID-19.

The gene calls are TRBV2 and TRBJ1-2; D is unclear. Germline V gene sequence: CDR1 SNHLY, CDR2 FYNNEI. The ends were cut back, 4 bases at V and 4 bases at J, with 10 bases in the middle. The CDR3 loop spans 13 amino acids. CDR3 loop: CASSGPDSYGYTF. The CDR3 DNA reads as TGTGCCAGCAGTGGCCCGGACTCCTATGGCTACACCTTC.

The rearrangement joins TRBV29-1 to TRBJ1-4; TRBD1 might be the D (5 bases). The CDR3 spans 14 residues. Germline values: CDR1 SQVTM, CDR2 ANQGSEA. With 6 bases removed from V and 2 bases from J, the gap between germline ends came to 13 bases. This CDR3 is CSVASGYTNEKLFF. The CDR3 region has the DNA TGCAGCGTGGCGTCAGGGTATACTAATGAAAAACTGTTTTTT.

This sequence joins TRBV5-1 and TRBJ2-5; TRBD2 aligns across 11 bases. CDR1 and CDR2 (germline): SGHRS, YFSETQ. The CDR3 covers 15 residues. V was pared by 5 bases and J by 0 bases, with 3 bases of the junction left unmatched. CDR3 amino acids: CASRTSGEDQETQYF. The CDR3 nucleotides read TGCGCCAGCAGGACTAGCGGGGAAGACCAAGAGACCCAGTACTTC.

This clone was detected once. The chain has TRBV9 and TRBJ1-6; perhaps TRBD1 as D (5 bases). V lost 2 bases to trimming and J lost 7 bases, with 10 bases between them. Germline CDR1 and CDR2: SGDLS and YYNGEE. The CDR3 spans 14 residues. CDR3 coding DNA: TGTGCCAGCAGCGTGGCAGGGATCAATTCACCCCTCCACTTT. This codes for CASSVAGINSPLHF. Full variable domain (missing parts from reference TRBV9 and TRBJ1-6): DSGVTQTPKHLITATGQRVTLRCSPRSGDLSVYWYQQSLDQGLQFLIQYYNGEERAKGNILERFSAQQFPDLHSELNLSSLELGDSALYFCASSVAGINSPLHFGNGTRLTVT.

The chain joins TRBV5-4 to TRBJ2-7; D possibly corresponds to TRBD2 (6 bases). The CDR3 contains 16 residues. The V gene lost 5 bases and the J gene lost 1 base, with 19 bases spanning the gap. Per the germline V gene, CDR1 is SGHNT and CDR2 is YYREEE (reference sequence). The CDR3 loop reads CASSRSSESFSYEQYF. In DNA, the CDR3 is TGTGCCAGCAGTCGGTCTAGCGAGAGTTTTTCCTACGAGCAGTACTTC. The entire variable domain, with the rest obtained from reference TRBV5-4 and TRBJ2-7, is as follows: ETGVTQSPTHLIKTRGQQVTLRCSSQSGHNTVSWYQQALGQGPQFIFQYYREEENGRGNFPPRFSGLQFPNYSSELNVNALELDDSALYLCASSRSSESFSYEQYFGPGTRLTVT.

The J gene is TRBJ2-3, the V gene TRBV6-4; the match to TRBD1 covers 10 bases. This CDR3 comprises 16 residues. After removal of 4 bases from V and 1 base from J, the junction contained 5 bases not matched to a gene. Germline V gene lookup returns CDR1 MRHNA and CDR2 SNTAGT. As DNA, the CDR3 is TGTGCCAGCAGTGGCGACAGGGGGCATGGCACAGATACGCAGTATTTT. Residues: CASSGDRGHGTDTQYF.

This clone has just one count. The chain combines TRBV3-1 (or the pseudogene TRBV3-2) with TRBJ1-1, with D uncertain. There are 14 residues in the CDR3. V gave up 0 bases and J gave up 5 bases, with 10 bases separating them. The germline V gene has CDR1 LGHDT and CDR2 YNNKEL (reference sequence). CDR3 sequence reads: CASSQDLAGTEAFF. The DNA for the CDR3 is TGTGCCAGCAGCCAAGATCTTGCAGGTACTGAAGCTTTCTTT.

V gene TRBV10-3 combines with J gene TRBJ2-7; D is undetermined. CDR1 is ENHRY and CDR2 is SYGVKD in the germline V gene. V was trimmed by 3 bases and J by 1 base, leaving 10 bases between them. The CDR3 is made up of 14 amino acids. The CDR3 loop reads CAISEDIDSYEQYF. In DNA, the CDR3 is TGTGCCATCAGTGAAGACATCGATTCCTACGAGCAGTACTTC.

The V and J genes are TRBV2 and TRBJ2-3; 9 bases agree with TRBD2. V lost 2 bases, J lost 2 bases, and 5 bases stayed unmatched. The CDR3 loop spans 16 amino acids. In germline, CDR1 is SNHLY, CDR2 FYNNEI. The DNA of the CDR3 is TGTGCCAGCAGTGAAAAGCGGGGGGACATCACAGATACGCAGTATTTT. This encodes CASSEKRGDITDTQYF.

V gene TRBV5-6 combines with J gene TRBJ1-1; the match to TRBD1 covers 12 bases. The V segment lost 4 bases and the J segment 1 base; nucleotides outside the gene matches: 5. The V gene's germline CDR1 is SGHDT and CDR2 YYEEEE. The CDR3 runs 16 residues. The CDR3, as DNA: TGTGCCAGCAGCCCGGGGACAGGGGGCGGGAACACTGAAGCTTTCTTT. Its protein product is CASSPGTGGGNTEAFF.

This clone was observed once. The chain joins TRBV6-1 to TRBJ1-6, with a tentative D call TRBD1 (5 bases). Trimming shortened V by 1 base and J by 7 bases, and 11 bases separated the two germline ends. This CDR3 comprises 15 residues. Germline CDR1 is MNHNS and CDR2 is SASEGT. The CDR3, as DNA: TGTGCCAGCAGTGAAGGCAGGGTGGGAAATTCACCCCTCCACTTT. This translates into CASSEGRVGNSPLHF.

The gene calls are TRBV19 and TRBJ1-6; no clear D. Germline CDR1 LNHDA, CDR2 SQIVND (reference sequence). This CDR3 spans 12 amino acids. V was trimmed by 7 bases and J by 9 bases, leaving 10 bases between them. The CDR3 sequence is CASTSMASPLHF. As DNA, the CDR3 is TGTGCCAGTACCTCCATGGCTTCACCCCTCCACTTT.

The chain is built from TRBV5-6 and TRBJ1-2; D is perhaps TRBD1 (6 bases). Trimming removed 0 bases at V and 8 bases at J, with 14 bases between. Germline values: CDR1 SGHDT, CDR2 YYEEEE. The CDR3 has 14 amino acids. This chain's CDR3 is CASSLDGGAGGYTF. The CDR3 DNA reads TGTGCCAGCAGCTTGGATGGGGGCGCCGGGGGCTACACCTTC. The full variable domain, completed using reference TRBV5-6 and TRBJ1-2, is DAGVTQSPTHLIKTRGQQVTLRCSPKSGHDTVSWYQQALGQGPQFIFQYYEEEERQRGNFPDRFSGHQFPNYSSELNVNALLLGDSALYLCASSLDGGAGGYTFGSGTRLTVV.